This T cell receptor (beta chain) was profiled in a study of blood T cell repertoires in COVID-19. Assay: immunoSEQ multiplex PCR; the TCRdb copy retains only in-frame clones and omits some. The data show approximately 70,000 clones, with roughly 80% seen just once and about 18% held by the top ten. The V gene lost 5 bases and the J gene lost 0 bases, with 11 bases spanning the gap. The CDR3 runs 15 residues. The germline gives CDR1 SEHNR, CDR2 FQNEAQ (reference sequence). This clone was picked up a small number of times. The chain joins TRBV7-9 to TRBJ1-5; a possible D gene is TRBD1 (5 bases). The sample consisted of peripheral blood. The sequence came from a man in his 70s who had recovered from COVID-19. CDR3 sequence reads: CASSAGQYSNQPQHF. The DNA for the CDR3 is TGTGCCAGCAGCGCCGGACAATATAGCAATCAGCCCCAGCATTTT.